This TCR beta chain was identified in a study of CD8+ T cells in alopecia areata. RNA extraction was followed by reverse transcription into cDNA, which acted as the sequencing template. Clones were read by immunoSEQ multiplex PCR, and TCRdb kept only the in-frame ones, dropping some. This table has around 160,000 clones, around three fifths appearing once. Of note for this clone: Its antigen is as yet unknown.

The study, taken as a whole, reports: On tofacitinib, scalp and blood still held many of the expanded lesional clones. Clonality in lesional scalp, especially alopecia totalis/universalis, exceeded that of normal scalp. The study also sequences resident alphabeta T cells of normal skin in scalp samples.

Germline V lookup: CDR1 SEHNR, CDR2 FQNEAQ (reference sequence). Trimming cost V 5 bases and J 6 bases, with 11 bases left between them. CDR3 length: 12 amino acids. Sample treatment: oral pan-JAK inhibitor, 5-10 mg twice daily. Alopecia areata patients gave lesional scalp punch biopsies and peripheral blood samples. The clonotype originates from a human donor with alopecia areata. V is TRBV7-9 and J is TRBJ2-7; perhaps TRBD2 as D (6 bases). The sample consisted of CD4+ T cells sorted from blood, taken at week 24, from a patient treated with tofacitinib. The DNA for the CDR3 is TGTGCCAGCAGCCTCACCGGGGGCGAGCAGTACTTC. This translates into CASSLTGGEQYF.